This entry concerns a single TCR beta chain. The antigen it recognizes is unknown. No base qualities exist here, and no much larger clone lies one base off it. The library was obtained by RACE. The sequencer was a NextSeq 500. During library preparation, unique molecular identifiers were attached to individual cDNA molecules so that TCRs could be counted in a quantitative, reproducible way. For every blood RNA sample, sequencing covered both the TCR alpha and TCR beta chains. As for how the authors treated the data: A median of approximately 100,000 TCRs per sample was observed, with a range of 23,224 to 690,600. V, J and CDR3 annotation of the TCR reads was carried out using the Decombinator software suite. Every sample was subsampled to the same number of TCRs (28,000) for the PS versus PT1 abundance plots. Expanded TCRs were defined as absent before sensitization and observed at least eight times at the 2-week time point. TCRdb reprocessed the public reads (quality trimming at Q25 with fastp, clone calling with MiXCR) and kept in-frame beta chains. Rows merge per CDR3 protein into single entries with the most common DNA and genes. TCRdb's processing, not the authors', yielded these V and J calls. This sample holds about 190,000 distinct CDR3 sequences; approximately 24% were observed only once. 2% to 3% of the sample comes from the top ten.

What the time point label conveys for this sample: patch test 3, about 24 weeks after DPC sensitization. Interpreted using the paper, the treatment or condition label stands for: therapeutic diphenylcyclopropenone sensitization with weekly scalp DPC. Blood at each patch-test visit was drawn before the patch test was applied. Eligible patients were aged 18 to 70, diagnosed with alopecia, deemed suitable for DPC therapy, and excluded if pregnant. Total RNA was isolated from unfractionated whole blood collected in Tempus Blood RNA tubes. The germline V gene supplies CDR1 SGDLS and CDR2 YYNGEE. From the cysteine up to the phenylalanine, the CDR3 has a length of 14 residues. Left in the record is the CDR3 DNA by itself, 42 bases read in frame from the first base. V trim: 3 bases; J trim: 4 bases; unmatched bases: 5. This entry is derived from a study of human T cells and chemical hapten exposure (dated by TCRdb to the early 2020s). Regarding the complete study: For sensitization, 2% DPC in acetone was applied to a roughly 2 cm by roughly 2 cm area of upper inner arm skin. Patients additionally received weekly therapeutic DPC doses to the scalp throughout the approximately 24-week study period. Patch testing was done on the upper back using Finn chambers containing 0.01% DPC, and results were scored after 6 days according to International Contact Dermatitis Research Group standards. Most of the patients in the cohort were female, and the cohort covered alopecia areata with under or over 50% scalp involvement, alopecia totalis and alopecia universalis. In alopecia patients, the study followed how the peripheral blood TCR repertoire changed in vivo over primary and secondary sensitization to diphenylcyclopropenone (DPC), a hapten. Libraries were combined into a pool for sequencing, and differences in TCR yield between samples came mainly from small differences in library volumes within the pool. Roughly 30 alopecia patients provided blood for TCR sequencing at one to four time points (pre-sensitization, 2, 6 and 24 weeks). Blood samples were taken from patients before sensitization (week 0) and then at 2, 6 and about 24 weeks after DPC sensitization.

Findings and caveats that apply to the study as a whole: Patch test score correlated positively with the number of PT1 expanded TCRs, reaching significance at thresholds 8, 16 and 32 but not at 4. After repeated subsampling, changes were observed in the strength of the expansion versus patch-test correlation and in the threshold at which the correlation became significant. Because every patient had alopecia, a presumed autoimmune disease, the patients' immune response might differ from that of healthy individuals. Compared with pre-sensitization or healthy control sets, expanded TCRs formed significantly more large CDR3 similarity clusters, which is consistent with antigen-driven responses. DPC sensitization did not change how many TCRs were above 1 in 1000 frequency, and no evidence was found of alterations in global repertoire structure.

The source of this sequence is a woman between 35 and 50 years old with alopecia areata. Some clones in this sample may be carry-over from other donors' samples. The chain is assembled from TRBV9 and TRBJ2-3, and 7 junctional nucleotides match TRBD2. The sample here was whole blood, taken in connection with sensitization to the hapten diphenylcyclopropenone (DPC). The encoded CDR3 is CASSAETSPDTQYF. The bases are TGTGCCAGCAGCGCAGAGACTAGCCCAGATACGCAGTATTTT.